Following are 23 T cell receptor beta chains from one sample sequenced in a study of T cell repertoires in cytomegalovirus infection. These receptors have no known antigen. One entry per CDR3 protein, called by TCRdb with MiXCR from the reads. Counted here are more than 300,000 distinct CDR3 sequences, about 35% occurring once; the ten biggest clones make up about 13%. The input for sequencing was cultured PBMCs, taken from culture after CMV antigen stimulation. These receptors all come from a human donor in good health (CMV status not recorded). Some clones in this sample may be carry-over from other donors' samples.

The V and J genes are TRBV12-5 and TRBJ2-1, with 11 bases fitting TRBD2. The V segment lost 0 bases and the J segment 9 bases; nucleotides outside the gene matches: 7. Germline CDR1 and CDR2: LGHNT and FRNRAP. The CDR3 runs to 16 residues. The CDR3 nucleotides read TGTGCTAGTGGTTTGGTAAAACTAGCGGGAGAGGGTGAGCAGTTCTTC. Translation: CASGLVKLAGEGEQFF.

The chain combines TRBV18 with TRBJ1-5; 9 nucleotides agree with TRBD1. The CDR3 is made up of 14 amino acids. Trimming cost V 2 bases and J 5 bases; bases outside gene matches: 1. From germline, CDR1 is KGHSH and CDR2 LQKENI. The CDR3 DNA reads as TGTGCCAGCTCACCAGACAGGGGGTATCAGCCCCAGCATTTT. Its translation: CASSPDRGYQPQHF.

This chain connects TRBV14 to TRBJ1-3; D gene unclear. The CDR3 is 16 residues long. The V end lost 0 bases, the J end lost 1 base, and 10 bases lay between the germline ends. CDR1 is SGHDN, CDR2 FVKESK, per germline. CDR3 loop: CASSQDLAGSGNTIYF. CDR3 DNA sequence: TGTGCCAGCAGCCAAGATCTAGCGGGGTCTGGAAACACCATATATTTT.

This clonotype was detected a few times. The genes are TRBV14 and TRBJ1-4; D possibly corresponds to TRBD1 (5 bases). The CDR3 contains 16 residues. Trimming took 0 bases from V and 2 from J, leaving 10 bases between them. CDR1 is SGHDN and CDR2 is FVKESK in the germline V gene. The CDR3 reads CASSQDGEGTNEKLFF. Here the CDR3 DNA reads TGTGCCAGCAGCCAAGATGGGGAGGGGACTAATGAAAAACTGTTTTTT. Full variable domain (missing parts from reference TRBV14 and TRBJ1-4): EAGVTQFPSHSVIEKGQTVTLRCDPISGHDNLYWYRRVMGKEIKFLLHFVKESKQDESGMPNNRFLAERTGGTYSTLKVQPAELEDSGVYFCASSQDGEGTNEKLFFGSGTQLSVL.

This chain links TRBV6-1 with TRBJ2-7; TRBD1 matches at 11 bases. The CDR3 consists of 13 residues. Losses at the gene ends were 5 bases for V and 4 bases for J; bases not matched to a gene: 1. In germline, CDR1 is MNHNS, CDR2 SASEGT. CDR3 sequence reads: CASSWDRGYEQYV. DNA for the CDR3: TGTGCCAGCAGTTGGGACAGGGGGTACGAGCAGTACGTC.

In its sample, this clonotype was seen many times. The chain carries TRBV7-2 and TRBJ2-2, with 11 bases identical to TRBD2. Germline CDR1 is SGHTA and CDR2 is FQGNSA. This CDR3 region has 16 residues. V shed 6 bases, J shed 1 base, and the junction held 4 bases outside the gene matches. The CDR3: CASSRGTSGNTGELFF. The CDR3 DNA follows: TGTGCCAGCAGTCGTGGGACTAGCGGGAACACCGGGGAGCTGTTTTTT.

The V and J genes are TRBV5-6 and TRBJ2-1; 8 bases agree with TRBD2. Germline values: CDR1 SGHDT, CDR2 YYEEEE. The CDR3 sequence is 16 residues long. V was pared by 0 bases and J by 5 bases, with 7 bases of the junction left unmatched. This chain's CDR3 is CASSLDFSGTHNEQFF. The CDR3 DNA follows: TGTGCCAGCAGCTTGGATTTTAGCGGGACACACAATGAGCAGTTCTTC.

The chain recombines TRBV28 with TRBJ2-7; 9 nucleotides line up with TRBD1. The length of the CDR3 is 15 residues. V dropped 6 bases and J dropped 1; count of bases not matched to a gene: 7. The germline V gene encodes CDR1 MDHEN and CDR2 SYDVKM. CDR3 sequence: CASSASGTGSYEQYF. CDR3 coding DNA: TGTGCCAGCAGCGCCTCCGGGACAGGGTCCTACGAGCAGTACTTC.

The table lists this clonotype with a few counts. CDR3 loop: CASSQRRDSLYNEQFF. The CDR3 nucleotides read TGTGCCAGCAGCCAGAGAAGGGACTCCCTCTACAATGAGCAGTTCTTC. The chain is built from TRBV7-8 and TRBJ2-1; TRBD2 might be the D (6 bases). V was cut by 5 bases and J by 3 bases, with 17 bases left in between. The CDR3 is made up of 16 amino acids. Germline assignment: CDR1 SGHVS and CDR2 FQNEAQ.

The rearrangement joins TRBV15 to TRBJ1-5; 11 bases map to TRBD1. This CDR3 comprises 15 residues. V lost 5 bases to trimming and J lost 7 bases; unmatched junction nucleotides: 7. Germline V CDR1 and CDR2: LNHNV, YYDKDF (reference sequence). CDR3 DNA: TGTGCCACCAGCTACGGGACAGGGGGAGGCCAGCCCCAGCATTTT. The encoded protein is CATSYGTGGGQPQHF.

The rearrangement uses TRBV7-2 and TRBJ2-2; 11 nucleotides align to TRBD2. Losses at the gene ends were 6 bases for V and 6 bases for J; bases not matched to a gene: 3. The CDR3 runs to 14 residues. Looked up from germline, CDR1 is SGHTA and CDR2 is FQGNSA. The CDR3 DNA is TGTGCCAGCAGTTGGACTAGCGGGTCCGGGGAGCTGTTTTTT. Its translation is CASSWTSGSGELFF.

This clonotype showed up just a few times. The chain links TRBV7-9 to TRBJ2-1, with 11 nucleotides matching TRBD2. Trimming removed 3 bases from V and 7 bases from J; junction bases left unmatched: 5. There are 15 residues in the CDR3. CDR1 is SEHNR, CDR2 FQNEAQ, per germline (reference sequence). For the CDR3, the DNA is TGTGCCAGCAGCTTCCTTAGCGGGAGGGTGAATGAGCAGTTCTTC. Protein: CASSFLSGRVNEQFF. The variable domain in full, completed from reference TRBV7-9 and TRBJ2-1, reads DTGVSQNPRHKITKRGQNVTFRCDPISEHNRLYWYRQTLGQGPEFLTYFQNEAQLEKSRLLSDRFSAERPKGSFSTLEIQRTEQGDSAMYLCASSFLSGRVNEQFFGPGTRLTVL.

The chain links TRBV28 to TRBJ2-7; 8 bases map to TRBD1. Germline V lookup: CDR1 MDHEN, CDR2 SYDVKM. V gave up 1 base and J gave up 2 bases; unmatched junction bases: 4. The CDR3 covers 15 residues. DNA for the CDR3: TGTGCCAGCAGTTTATCCAGGGGGCCAACCTACGAGCAGTACTTC. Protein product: CASSLSRGPTYEQYF.

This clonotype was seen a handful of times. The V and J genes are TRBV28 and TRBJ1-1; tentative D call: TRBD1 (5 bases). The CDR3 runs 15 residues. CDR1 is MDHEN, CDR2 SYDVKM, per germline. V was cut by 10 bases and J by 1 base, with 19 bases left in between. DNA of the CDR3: TGTGCCACCCACGAGGGGAGTCACCCGAACACTGAAGCTTTCTTT. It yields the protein CATHEGSHPNTEAFF.

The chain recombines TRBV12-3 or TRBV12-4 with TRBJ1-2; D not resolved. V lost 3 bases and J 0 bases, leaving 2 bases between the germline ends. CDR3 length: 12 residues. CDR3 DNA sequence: TGTGCCAGCAGTTTTACTAACTATGGCTACACCTTC. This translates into CASSFTNYGYTF.

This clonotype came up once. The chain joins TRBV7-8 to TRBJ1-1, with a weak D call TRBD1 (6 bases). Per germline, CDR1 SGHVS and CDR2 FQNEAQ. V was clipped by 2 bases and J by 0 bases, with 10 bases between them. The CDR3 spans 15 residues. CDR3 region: CASSLRDRLNTEAFF. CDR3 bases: TGTGCCAGCAGCTTAAGAGACAGGTTGAACACTGAAGCTTTCTTT.

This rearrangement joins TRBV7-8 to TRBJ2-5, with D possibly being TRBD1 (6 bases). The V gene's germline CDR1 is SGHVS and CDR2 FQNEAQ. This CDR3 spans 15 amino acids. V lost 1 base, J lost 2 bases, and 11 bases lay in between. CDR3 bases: TGTGCCAGCAGCTTAGTGGACAGCAAACAAGAGACCCAGTACTTC. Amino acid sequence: CASSLVDSKQETQYF. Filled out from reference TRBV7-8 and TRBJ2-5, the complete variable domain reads GAGVSQSPRYKVAKRGQDVALRCDPISGHVSLFWYQQALGQGPEFLTYFQNEAQLDKSGLPSDRFFAERPEGSVSTLKIQRTQQEDSAVYLCASSLVDSKQETQYFGPGTRLLVL.

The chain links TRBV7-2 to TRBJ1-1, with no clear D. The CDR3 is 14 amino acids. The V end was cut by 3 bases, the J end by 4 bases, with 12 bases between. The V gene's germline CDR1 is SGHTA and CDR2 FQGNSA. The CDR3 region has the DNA TGTGCCAGCAGCTTTGGACGGATGGGCACTGAAGCTTTCTTT. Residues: CASSFGRMGTEAFF.

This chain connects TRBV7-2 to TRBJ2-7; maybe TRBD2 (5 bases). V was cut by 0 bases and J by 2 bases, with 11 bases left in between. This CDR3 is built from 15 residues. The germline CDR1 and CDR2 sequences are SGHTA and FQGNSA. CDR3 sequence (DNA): TGTGCCAGCAGCTTAGCGCCGGGGAAACCCTACGAGCAGTACTTC. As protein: CASSLAPGKPYEQYF.

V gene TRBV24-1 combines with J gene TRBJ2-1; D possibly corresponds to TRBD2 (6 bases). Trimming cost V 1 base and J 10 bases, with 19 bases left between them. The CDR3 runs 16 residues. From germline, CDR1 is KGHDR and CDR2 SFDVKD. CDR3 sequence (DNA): TGTGCCACCAGTGATTTCACTAGCATCAGGTCCGGGGAGCAGTTCTTC. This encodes CATSDFTSIRSGEQFF.

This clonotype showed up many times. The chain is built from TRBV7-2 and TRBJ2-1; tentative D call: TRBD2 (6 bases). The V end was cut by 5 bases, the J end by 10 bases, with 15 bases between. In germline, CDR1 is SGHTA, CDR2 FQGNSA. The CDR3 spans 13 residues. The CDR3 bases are TGTGCCAGCAGCCCCGGAGGGGTCCGGGAGCAGTTCTTC. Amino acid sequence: CASSPGGVREQFF.

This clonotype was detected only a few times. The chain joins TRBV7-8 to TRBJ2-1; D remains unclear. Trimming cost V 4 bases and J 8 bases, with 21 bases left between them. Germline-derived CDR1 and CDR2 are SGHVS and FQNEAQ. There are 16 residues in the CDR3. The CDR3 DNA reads TGTGCCAGCAGCTCGAGAGGTTGGAGCCGAATGGATGAGCAGTTCTTC. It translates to CASSSRGWSRMDEQFF.

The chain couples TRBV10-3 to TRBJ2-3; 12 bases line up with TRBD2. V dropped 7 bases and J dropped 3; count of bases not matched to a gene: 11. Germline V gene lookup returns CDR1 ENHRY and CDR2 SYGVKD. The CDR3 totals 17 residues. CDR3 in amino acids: CAITSLETSGRTDTQYF. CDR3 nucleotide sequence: TGTGCCATCACCTCCCTCGAGACTAGCGGGAGAACAGATACGCAGTATTTT.